The 15 T cell receptor beta chains reported below all come from one sample, sequenced in a study of beta chain features in type 1 diabetes. As every portion of the isolated RNA was reverse transcribed, the sequencing read expressed TCRB transcripts. Assay used: immunoSEQ multiplex PCR; TCRdb lists only in-frame clones, some missing. The profile covers 200,000 to 300,000 clones, with approximately 20% appearing a single time and around 0.028% taken by the ten largest. Their recognized antigens are unknown. Study results and limitations: All four CD4+ subsets from Type 1 diabetes patients carried moderately but significantly shorter TCRB CDR3s.

Sequencing was carried out using naive CD4+ T cells from blood. These receptors were collected from a woman aged 40 to 49 with type 1 diabetes.

The chain combines TRBV28 with TRBJ1-5; tentatively, D is TRBD1 (6 bases). Between the trimmed V and J ends, which lost 7 bases and 1 base, there was a span of 8 bases. This CDR3 has 13 residues. Per germline, CDR1 MDHEN and CDR2 SYDVKM. The DNA for the CDR3 is TGTGCCAGCAAGGGGGTGAGCAATCAGCCCCAGCATTTT. Translated: CASKGVSNQPQHF.

There are a few counts of this clone. The chain links TRBV2 to TRBJ1-6; no clear D. V was pared by 6 bases and J by 0 bases, with 12 bases between. Germline CDR1 SNHLY, CDR2 FYNNEI. There are 16 residues in the CDR3. For the CDR3, the DNA is TGTGCCAGCAGCCTTTGGAGTTTCTCCTATAATTCACCCCTCCACTTT. Translation: CASSLWSFSYNSPLHF. The complete variable domain, with remaining parts taken from reference TRBV2 and TRBJ1-6, reads EPEVTQTPSHQVTQMGQEVILRCVPISNHLYFYWYRQILGQKVEFLVSFYNNEISEKSEIFDDQFSVERPDGSNFTLKIRSTKLEDSAMYFCASSLWSFSYNSPLHFGNGTRLTVT.

This clone appeared a few times. The V call is TRBV9, the J call TRBJ2-5; 8 bases agree with TRBD2. Germline V gene sequence: CDR1 SGDLS, CDR2 YYNGEE. CDR3 length: 16 residues. J lost 2 bases, V lost 0 bases, and 6 bases had no gene match. The CDR3 region is CASSVEASGRQETQYF. In nucleotides, the CDR3 is TGTGCCAGCAGCGTAGAGGCTAGCGGGCGGCAAGAGACCCAGTACTTC.

This clone was observed a few times. The rearrangement uses TRBV25-1 and TRBJ1-2; TRBD1 is a possible D gene (6 bases). The CDR3 has 13 amino acids. The V end was cut by 0 bases, the J end by 4 bases, with 6 bases between. CDR1 and CDR2 from the germline V gene are MGHDK and SYGVNS. This chain's CDR3 is CASSEYRGYGYTF. The CDR3 coding sequence is TGTGCCAGCAGTGAATACAGGGGCTATGGCTACACCTTC.

This clone showed up just a few times. The chain carries TRBV5-4 and TRBJ1-6; D is ambiguous. Germline V gene sequence: CDR1 SGHNT, CDR2 YYREEE (reference sequence). Between the trimmed V and J ends, which lost 5 bases and 7 bases, there was a span of 10 bases. The CDR3 extends over 13 amino acids. The CDR3 DNA reads as TGTGCCAGCAGTCGGACGGGGAATTCACCCCTCCACTTT. Translating it yields CASSRTGNSPLHF.

This clone turned up a few times. The chain joins TRBV4-3 to TRBJ2-2; TRBD1 matches 10 bases. The junction had 3 bases not matched to a gene; V was cut back by 1 base and J by 7 bases. Per germline, CDR1 LGHNA and CDR2 YSLEER. The CDR3 consists of 15 residues. The chain's CDR3 is CASSQGTGGIGELFF. CDR3 nucleotides: TGCGCCAGCAGCCAAGGGACAGGGGGAATCGGGGAGCTGTTTTTT.

In its sample, this clone was seen a few times. The chain recombines TRBV15 with TRBJ1-5; D might be TRBD1 (5 bases). V was pared by 0 bases and J by 3 bases, with 18 bases between. This CDR3 comprises 18 residues. Germline V lookup: CDR1 LNHNV, CDR2 YYDKDF (reference sequence). CDR3 sequence: CATSREIIPGQVNQPQHF. CDR3 DNA: TGTGCCACCAGCAGAGAAATCATCCCCGGACAAGTCAATCAGCCCCAGCATTTT.

This chain links TRBV6-6 with TRBJ1-2, with 7 bases that match TRBD1. V dropped 6 bases and J dropped 2; count of bases not matched to a gene: 3. CDR1 MNHNY and CDR2 SVGAGI come from the germline V gene (reference sequence). The CDR3 spans 13 residues. CDR3 loop: CASREGQNYGYTF. CDR3 DNA: TGTGCCAGCAGGGAGGGACAGAACTATGGCTACACCTTC.

The chain combines TRBV29-1 with TRBJ2-3; 9 bases map to TRBD1. The germline V gene encodes CDR1 SQVTM and CDR2 ANQGSEA. The CDR3 is 15 residues long. V dropped 4 bases and J dropped 2; count of bases not matched to a gene: 7. The CDR3 loop reads CSVGGTGIYTDTQYF. CDR3 nucleotides: TGCAGCGTTGGAGGGACAGGGATTTACACAGATACGCAGTATTTT.

The V gene is TRBV28, the J gene TRBJ1-5; 10 nucleotides agree with TRBD1. The CDR3 spans 14 residues. The V gene's germline CDR1 is MDHEN and CDR2 SYDVKM. Germline trimming cut 7 bases from V and 4 bases from J; bases unmatched to any gene: 4. The CDR3: CASMSGQGNQPQHF. DNA for the CDR3: TGTGCCAGCATGTCGGGACAGGGGAATCAGCCCCAGCATTTT.

The V and J genes are TRBV9 and TRBJ2-7; D unclear. The germline gives CDR1 SGDLS, CDR2 YYNGEE. The CDR3 loop spans 13 amino acids. V was cut by 0 bases and J by 6 bases, with 10 bases left in between. CDR3 sequence: CASSVVPGAEQYF. CDR3 coding DNA: TGTGCCAGCAGCGTAGTGCCTGGAGCCGAGCAGTACTTC.

This chain joins TRBV25-1 and TRBJ2-7; possibly TRBD1 for D (6 bases). Germline-derived CDR1 and CDR2 are MGHDK and SYGVNS. Trimming took off 4 bases at V and 5 bases at J, with 18 bases between the two ends. CDR3 length: 15 amino acids. This CDR3 is CASSGPTGRADEQYF. CDR3 bases: TGTGCCAGCAGTGGACCTACAGGGAGAGCGGACGAGCAGTACTTC.

The CDR3 loop is CASSPWRATPDEQYF. CDR3 nucleotide sequence: TGTGCCAGCAGTCCTTGGCGGGCGACTCCTGACGAGCAGTACTTC. The J gene is TRBJ2-7, the V gene TRBV28; TRBD2 might be the D (5 bases). The CDR3 totals 15 residues. The ends were cut back, 5 bases at V and 5 bases at J, with 19 bases in the middle. The germline gives CDR1 MDHEN, CDR2 SYDVKM.

This clone was detected a few times. The rearrangement links TRBV29-1 to TRBJ1-2, with 9 bases fitting TRBD1. Looked up from germline, CDR1 is SQVTM and CDR2 is ANQGSEA. With V trimmed by 8 bases and J by 4 bases, 14 bases remained unmatched. The CDR3 sequence is 15 residues long. The CDR3 spells CSSLQNRGPAYGYTF. CDR3 coding DNA: TGCAGCTCCCTCCAAAACAGGGGGCCCGCCTATGGCTACACCTTC.

The V and J genes are TRBV29-1 and TRBJ1-2; TRBD1 agrees at 8 bases. The CDR3 consists of 12 residues. CDR1 and CDR2 (germline): SQVTM, ANQGSEA. Trimming took 3 bases from V and 8 from J; bases not matched to a gene: 5. This CDR3 reads CSVDRGRIGYTF. The DNA for the CDR3 is TGCAGCGTTGACAGGGGGCGGATCGGCTACACCTTC.